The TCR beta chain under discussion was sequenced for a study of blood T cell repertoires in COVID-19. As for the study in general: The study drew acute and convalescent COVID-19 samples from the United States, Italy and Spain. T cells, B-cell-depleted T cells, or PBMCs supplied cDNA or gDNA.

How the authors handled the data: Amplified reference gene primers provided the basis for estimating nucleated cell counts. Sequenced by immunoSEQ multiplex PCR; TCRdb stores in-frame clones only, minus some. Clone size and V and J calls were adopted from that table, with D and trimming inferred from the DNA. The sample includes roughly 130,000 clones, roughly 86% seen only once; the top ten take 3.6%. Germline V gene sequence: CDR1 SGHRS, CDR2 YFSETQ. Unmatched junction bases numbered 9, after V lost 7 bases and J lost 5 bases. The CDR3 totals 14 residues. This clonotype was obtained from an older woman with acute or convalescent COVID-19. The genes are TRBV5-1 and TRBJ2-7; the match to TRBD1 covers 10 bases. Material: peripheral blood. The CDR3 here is CASGPWTGGDEQYF. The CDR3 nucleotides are TGCGCCAGCGGGCCCTGGACAGGGGGAGACGAGCAGTACTTC. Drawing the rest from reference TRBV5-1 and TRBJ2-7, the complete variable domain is KAGVTQTPRYLIKTRGQQVTLSCSPISGHRSVSWYQQTPGQGLQFLFEYFSETQRNKGNFPGRFSGRQFSNSRSEMNVSTLELGDSALYLCASGPWTGGDEQYFGPGTRLTVT.